Shown below are 6 T cell receptor beta chains from a single sample sequenced in a study of cytomegalovirus exposure and HLA in healthy donors. Repertoires were generated with immunoSEQ multiplex PCR, while TCRdb's copy carries only in-frame clones and drops some. The repertoire holds around 300,000 clones, with 86% as singletons. The sample was PBMCs. Receptors originate from a woman aged 18 to 35 in good health and CMV-seronegative.

This clone has a handful of counts. The chain has TRBV18 and TRBJ2-7; 10 positions agree with TRBD2. Germline V gene lookup returns CDR1 KGHSH and CDR2 LQKENI. The CDR3 extends over 16 amino acids. J lost 3 bases, V lost 1 base, and 6 bases had no gene match. CDR3 sequence reads: CASSPLLGLAVYEQYF. CDR3 coding DNA: TGTGCCAGCTCACCACTCTTAGGACTAGCGGTCTACGAGCAGTACTTC.

This chain links TRBV6-6 with TRBJ1-3, with a tentative D call TRBD1 (5 bases). Germline V CDR1 and CDR2: MNHNY, SVGAGI (reference sequence). Trimming removed 5 bases from V and 0 bases from J, with 14 bases in between. There are 16 residues in the CDR3. Written as DNA, the CDR3 is TGTGCCAGCAGTCCCCGGACACGGTTCTCTGGAAACACCATATATTTT. Residues: CASSPRTRFSGNTIYF.

This chain joins TRBV5-1 and TRBJ2-7; D ambiguous. Per germline, CDR1 SGHRS and CDR2 YFSETQ. V lost 0 bases and J 3 bases, leaving 13 bases between the germline ends. The CDR3 spans 15 residues. CDR3 region: CASSLANFPNYEQYF. Written as DNA, the CDR3 is TGCGCCAGCAGCTTGGCCAACTTCCCCAACTACGAGCAGTACTTC.

The rearrangement joins TRBV18 to TRBJ1-5; tentative D call: TRBD1 (6 bases). Germline V lookup: CDR1 KGHSH, CDR2 LQKENI. Trimming removed 3 bases at V and 9 bases at J, with 12 bases between. There are 13 residues in the CDR3. The CDR3 here is CASSPPGAGPQHF. The CDR3 nucleotides read TGTGCCAGCTCACCGCCAGGGGCAGGGCCCCAGCATTTT.

This rearrangement joins TRBV4-1 to TRBJ2-2, with D uncertain. Germline-derived CDR1 and CDR2 are MGHRA and YSYEKL. V gave up 4 bases and J gave up 0 bases, with 12 bases separating them. This CDR3 has 16 residues. The CDR3 DNA follows: TGCGCCAGCAGCCCAAGTGGCCTCGCGAACACCGGGGAGCTGTTTTTT. Encoded protein: CASSPSGLANTGELFF.

This clone was found a few times. This chain connects TRBV7-3 to TRBJ2-7; no clear D gene. The length of the CDR3 is 13 residues. Trimming shortened V by 8 bases and J by 2 bases, and 13 bases separated the two germline ends. Germline assignment: CDR1 SGHTA and CDR2 FQGTGA. This chain's CDR3 is CASFNPAAYEQYF. The CDR3 bases are TGTGCCAGCTTCAACCCGGCGGCCTACGAGCAGTACTTC. Using reference TRBV7-3 and TRBJ2-7 for the parts outside the CDR3, the full variable domain is GAGVSQTPSNKVTEKGKYVELRCDPISGHTALYWYRQSLGQGPEFLIYFQGTGAADDSGLPNDRFFAVRPEGSVSTLKIQRTERGDSAVYLCASFNPAAYEQYFGPGTRLTVT.